These 8 T cell receptor beta chains originate from one sample sequenced in a study of blood T cells in healthy people across ages. A second PCR of roughly 7 to 11 cycles used a sample-barcoded 5' primer and a J-beta primer mix. MiXCR was run by TCRdb on the 5' RACE reads, yielding one entry per CDR3 protein. Counted here are roughly 570,000 distinct CDR3 sequences, approximately 30% occurring once; the ten biggest clones make up 15% to 20%. Sequenced: blood. All receptors derive from a woman between 65 and 79 years old in good health.

The chain combines TRBV12-3 or TRBV12-4 with TRBJ2-2; 10 positions match TRBD2. CDR3 length: 18 residues. After removal of 6 bases from V and 1 base from J, the junction contained 11 bases not matched to a gene. This chain's CDR3 is CASSPRVAGGLNTGELFF. As DNA, the CDR3 is TGTGCCAGCAGCCCCCGGGTAGCGGGGGGCCTGAACACCGGGGAGCTGTTTTTT.

This clonotype was seen many times. The V gene is TRBV18, the J gene TRBJ1-1; 8 positions agree with TRBD1. Losses at the gene ends were 6 bases for V and 7 bases for J; bases not matched to a gene: 16. The CDR3 contains 16 residues. Looked up from germline, CDR1 is KGHSH and CDR2 is LQKENI. The CDR3 DNA is TGTGCCAGCTCTCAACGGGGACAGGTGGGGCCCAATGAAGCTTTCTTT. It codes for CASSQRGQVGPNEAFF.

This clonotype was seen a few times. The chain is built from TRBV29-1 and TRBJ2-1, with TRBD2 matching 16 bases. Germline-derived CDR1 and CDR2 are SQVTM and ANQGSEA. The junction had 3 bases not matched to a gene; V was cut back by 5 bases and J by 2 bases. This CDR3 comprises 16 residues. The CDR3 nucleotides read TGCAGCGTTTCCGGGACTAGCGGGGGGGCCTACAATGAGCAGTTCTTC. Translating gives CSVSGTSGGAYNEQFF.

V usage is TRBV21-1 and J usage is TRBJ2-5; TRBD2, as called in the table, went unchecked against the DNA. TRBJ2-1 matches the DNA end more closely, so the J call is doubtful. TRBV21-1 constitutes a pseudogene. There are 15 residues in the CDR3. CDR3 sequence: CASSATESPHNEQFF. The CDR3 DNA sequence: TGTGCCAGCAGCGCTACTGAGTCCCCCCACAATGAGCAGTTCTTC.

The gene calls are TRBV27 and TRBJ1-5; D is undetermined. The V end was cut by 0 bases, the J end by 1 base, with 13 bases between. This CDR3 comprises 17 residues. CDR1 and CDR2 (germline): MNHEY, SMNVEV (reference sequence). The CDR3 region has the DNA TGTGCCAGCAGTTTATCGATTGTCAGTTCGAGCAATCAGCCCCAGCATTTT. Its translation is CASSLSIVSSSNQPQHF.

This clonotype was detected only a few times. The V and J genes are TRBV11-1 and TRBJ2-5; 9 positions match TRBD1. V dropped 5 bases and J dropped 3; count of bases not matched to a gene: 7. The CDR3 loop spans 15 amino acids. The germline V gene has CDR1 SGHAT and CDR2 FQDESV (reference sequence). For the CDR3, the DNA is TGTGCCAGCAGCATCCGGACAGGGGCTGAAGAGACCCAGTACTTC. Protein: CASSIRTGAEETQYF.

This clonotype appeared a few times. This rearrangement joins TRBV20-1 to TRBJ2-3; the match to TRBD2 covers 8 bases. This CDR3 contains 14 residues. The germline gives CDR1 DFQATT, CDR2 SNEGSKA (reference sequence). With V trimmed by 6 bases and J by 4 bases, 9 bases remained unmatched. CDR3 in amino acids: CSATGTRVADTQYF. The CDR3, as DNA: TGCAGTGCAACCGGGACTAGAGTCGCAGATACGCAGTATTTT.

V usage is TRBV9 and J usage is TRBJ1-1; 7 bases are shared with TRBD1. The CDR3 extends over 16 amino acids. Germline V gives CDR1 SGDLS, CDR2 YYNGEE. The ends lost 4 bases at V and 0 bases at J; junction bases unmatched: 9. Here the CDR3 DNA reads TGTGCCAGCAGCCCCCAGACCGGGACAGTGAACACTGAAGCTTTCTTT. This codes for CASSPQTGTVNTEAFF.